The 2 T cell receptor beta chains given below trace back to one sample, sequenced in a study of blood T cell repertoires in COVID-19. Sequencing used immunoSEQ multiplex PCR; TCRdb keeps in-frame clones, though not all of them. The repertoire consists of approximately 260,000 clones, with 70% to 90% occurring once and the leading ten covering approximately 11%. The source material was peripheral blood. These receptors originate from an older woman with acute or convalescent COVID-19.

The rearrangement links TRBV13 to TRBJ2-7, with TRBD1 identical over 9 bases. With V trimmed by 5 bases and J by 5 bases, 10 bases remained unmatched. The CDR3 is 15 amino acids. Looked up from germline, CDR1 is PRHDT and CDR2 is FYEKMQ (reference sequence). CDR3 coding DNA: TGTGCCAGCAGCCGTCCCGGGACAGGGAGGGACGAGCAGTACTTC. As protein: CASSRPGTGRDEQYF.

This chain links TRBV7-2 with TRBJ1-5; a weak D match, TRBD1 (5 bases). The CDR3 is 12 amino acids. The germline V and J ends were trimmed by 1 base and 9 bases, with 7 bases remaining between them. From germline, CDR1 is SGHTA and CDR2 FQGNSA. CDR3 bases: TGTGCCAGCAGCTTAGGGGGGGGGCCCCAGCATTTT. Its translation: CASSLGGGPQHF.